A single sample gave rise to the 27 T cell receptor beta chains below, sequenced in a study of T-cell memory formation after mild COVID-19. Using its own MiXCR run on the 5' RACE reads, TCRdb lists one record per CDR3 protein. The sample lists under 600,000 distinct CDR3 sequences, 20% to 25% seen once, with 7% to 9% in the top ten. The sample consisted of PBMCs or a T cell subset sorted from them (not recorded which). These receptors all stem from an adult woman who had mild COVID-19 (a few samples of this study predate the infection). Cell type and time point are not known.

This chain connects TRBV7-2 to TRBJ2-1, with D maybe TRBD2 (6 bases). Germline-derived CDR1 and CDR2 are SGHTA and FQGNSA. CDR3 size: 14 residues. Trimming removed 6 bases at V and 9 bases at J, with 18 bases between. The CDR3 bases are TGTGCCAGCAGAGCACCCGGGACTGCAAGTGAGCAGTTCTTC. Encoded protein: CASRAPGTASEQFF.

A few counts support this clonotype. The rearrangement links TRBV19 to TRBJ2-2; tentatively, D is TRBD2 (6 bases). The V end was cut by 1 base, the J end by 3 bases, with 12 bases between. Germline loops: CDR1 LNHDA, CDR2 SQIVND (reference sequence). The CDR3 extends over 16 amino acids. The CDR3 loop is CASSIGAGRYTGELFF. CDR3 nucleotide sequence: TGTGCCAGTAGTATAGGGGCCGGGAGATACACCGGGGAGCTGTTTTTT. The variable domain in full, with the rest retrieved from reference TRBV19 and TRBJ2-2, is DGGITQSPKYLFRKEGQNVTLSCEQNLNHDAMYWYRQDPGQGLRLIYYSQIVNDFQKGDIAEGYSVSREKKESFPLTVTSAQKNPTAFYLCASSIGAGRYTGELFFGEGSRLTVL.

This clonotype was observed at least ten times. The gene calls are TRBV6-1 and TRBJ2-7; the D gene is possibly TRBD1 (6 bases). The CDR3 totals 13 residues. V lost 3 bases and J lost 3, with 9 bases in between. Germline-derived CDR1 and CDR2 are MNHNS and SASEGT. The CDR3 nucleotides read TGTGCCAGCAGTGACCAGACAGGCTACGAGCAGTACTTC. It yields the protein CASSDQTGYEQYF.

The chain combines TRBV27 with TRBJ2-7; the match to TRBD2 covers 8 bases. Trimming removed 5 bases from V and 5 bases from J; junction bases left unmatched: 5. Germline values: CDR1 MNHEY, CDR2 SMNVEV (reference sequence). The CDR3 runs 13 residues. The CDR3 DNA sequence: TGTGCCAGCAGTGAAGCGGGAGTGAACGAGCAGTACTTC. Translation: CASSEAGVNEQYF.

The chain links TRBV24-1 to TRBJ2-7; D may match TRBD1 or TRBD2 (6 bases each). Trimming removed 2 bases at V and 4 bases at J, with 14 bases between. This CDR3 region has 15 residues. Germline CDR1 KGHDR, CDR2 SFDVKD. The CDR3 nucleotides read TGTGCCACCAGTGATTCCCGGGGGCTCACATACGAGCAGTACTTC. Residues: CATSDSRGLTYEQYF.

This clonotype was observed a few times. The gene calls are TRBV20-1 and TRBJ2-7, with a weak D call TRBD1 (5 bases). Germline V CDR1 and CDR2: DFQATT, SNEGSKA (reference sequence). V was pared by 6 bases and J by 1 base, with 10 bases between. The CDR3 runs 12 residues. In DNA form, the CDR3 reads TGCAGTGCAATCAGGGATTCCTACGAGCAGTACTTC. This encodes CSAIRDSYEQYF.

This sequence joins TRBV3-1 and TRBJ1-3; D gene ambiguous. The CDR3 loop spans 13 amino acids. CDR1 and CDR2 (germline): LGHDT, YNNKEL (reference sequence). V shed 2 bases and J shed 3 bases, with 5 bases lying between them. CDR3 loop: CASSQTRGNTIYF. The CDR3 DNA is TGTGCCAGCAGCCAAACCCGTGGAAACACCATATATTTT.

This clonotype was recorded a few times. The chain uses TRBV27 and TRBJ1-2; 9 bases agree with TRBD1. Germline V gives CDR1 MNHEY, CDR2 SMNVEV (reference sequence). The length of the CDR3 is 16 residues. The V segment lost 2 bases and the J segment 5 bases; nucleotides outside the gene matches: 9. In DNA form, the CDR3 reads TGTGCCAGCAGTTTAGAACCAATGGACAGGGGTTATGGCTACACCTTC. Its protein is CASSLEPMDRGYGYTF.

This chain joins TRBV7-9 and TRBJ1-4; weak D call: TRBD1 (6 bases). The CDR3 is 13 residues long. V was trimmed by 5 bases and J by 5 bases, leaving 9 bases between them. Germline V gives CDR1 SEHNR, CDR2 FQNEAQ (reference sequence). CDR3 region: CASSVTGNEKLFF. In nucleotides, the CDR3 is TGTGCCAGCAGCGTAACAGGGAATGAAAAACTGTTTTTT.

This clonotype was found a few times. J is TRBJ1-1 and V is TRBV28; D is uncertain. Trimming pared 3 bases from V and 0 bases from J, leaving 11 bases between. The CDR3 has 15 amino acids. Germline lookup yields CDR1 MDHEN and CDR2 SYDVKM. The CDR3 sequence: CASSFGRIMNTEAFF. The CDR3 DNA reads TGTGCCAGCAGTTTCGGACGGATCATGAACACTGAAGCTTTCTTT.

The chain couples TRBV20-1 to TRBJ2-3; TRBD2 matches at 7 bases. The V and J ends lost 0 bases and 7 bases, in that order; junction bases with no gene match: 19. Looked up from germline, CDR1 is DFQATT and CDR2 is SNEGSKA (reference sequence). CDR3 size: 18 residues. The DNA for the CDR3 is TGCAGTGCTAGAGACCGCCCCCCGGTAGCGGGCTTCACCCATACGCAGTATTTT. Amino acid sequence: CSARDRPPVAGFTHTQYF.

This clonotype was counted only a few times. The chain carries TRBV30 and TRBJ2-2, with TRBD2 matching over 7 bases. Germline loops: CDR1 GTSNPN, CDR2 SVGIG (reference sequence). Trimming removed 3 bases from V and 4 bases from J; junction bases left unmatched: 14. The CDR3 has 17 residues. The CDR3 here is CAWRGLAANTGTGELFF. The CDR3 DNA sequence: TGTGCCTGGAGGGGCCTAGCGGCGAACACGGGCACCGGGGAGCTGTTTTTT.

The rearrangement uses TRBV12-3 or TRBV12-4 and TRBJ2-6, with TRBD1 matching over 7 bases. CDR3 length: 16 amino acids. V lost 5 bases and J lost 7; bases outside the gene matches: 11. CDR3 nucleotide sequence: TGTGCCAGCAGTCTCAGGGGGTCTGTTGGAGCCAACGTCCTGACTTTC. Protein: CASSLRGSVGANVLTF.

This clonotype was counted between two and nine times. The rearrangement links TRBV21-1 to TRBJ2-4; TRBD2, as called in the table, went unchecked against the DNA. TRBV21-1 counts as a pseudogene. The length of the CDR3 is 17 residues. The CDR3 DNA sequence: TGTGCCAGCAGCAAAGAAGCCGCTAGCGGGAGAGGGGACATTCAGTACTTC. Protein sequence: CASSKEAASGRGDIQYF.

As for this clonotype: A much bigger clone sits one base away, suggesting this may be a read error. This rearrangement joins TRBV2 to TRBJ2-2, with D hard to call. Germline V gene data show CDR1 as SNHLY and CDR2 as FYNNEI. This CDR3 contains 12 residues. The V end was cut by 6 bases, the J end by 5 bases, with 7 bases between. The CDR3 here is CASRPITGELFF. Here the CDR3 DNA reads TGTGCCAGCAGGCCTATAACCGGGGAGCTGTTTTTT.

The V gene is TRBV18, the J gene TRBJ2-3; no clear D. Trimming removed 3 bases at V and 2 bases at J, with 18 bases between. CDR1 KGHSH and CDR2 LQKENI come from the germline V gene. The CDR3 has 17 amino acids. The CDR3 bases are TGTGCCAGCTCACCCCCGAGTCGCAGGACCTTCACAGATACGCAGTATTTT. Encoded protein: CASSPPSRRTFTDTQYF.

There are a few counts of this clonotype. The V call is TRBV25-1, the J call TRBJ2-7; TRBD2 agrees at 12 bases. V shed 1 base, J shed 6 bases, and the junction held 4 bases outside the gene matches. Germline CDR1 and CDR2: MGHDK and SYGVNS. The CDR3 spans 15 residues. The CDR3 DNA sequence: TGTGCCAGCAGTGAATCCGGACTAGCGGGAAGCGAGCAGTACTTC. Translating gives CASSESGLAGSEQYF.

The rearrangement joins TRBV24-1 to TRBJ2-3; TRBD1 is a possible D gene (5 bases). The CDR3 has 14 residues. CDR1 is KGHDR and CDR2 is SFDVKD in the germline V gene. V was clipped by 9 bases and J by 2 bases, with 14 bases between them. The CDR3 nucleotides read TGTGCCACCTCGAGTTCAGGGTTCACAGATACGCAGTATTTT. Its translation is CATSSSGFTDTQYF.

The chain employs TRBV6-2 or TRBV6-3 and TRBJ1-2; D call uncertain. Germline V gene sequence: CDR1 MNHEY, CDR2 SVGEGT. The V gene lost 0 bases and the J gene lost 2 bases, with 7 bases spanning the gap. The CDR3 contains 14 residues. In DNA, the CDR3 is TGTGCCAGCAGTTACTCGGGAGGGAACTATGGCTACACCTTC. Translating gives CASSYSGGNYGYTF.

This clonotype was counted a few times. The genes are TRBV7-2 and TRBJ1-2, with D unclear. Trimming took off 0 bases at V and 11 bases at J, with 10 bases between the two ends. The CDR3 loop spans 12 amino acids. Germline-derived CDR1 and CDR2 are SGHTA and FQGNSA. This chain's CDR3 is CASSLAPREYTF. DNA for the CDR3: TGTGCCAGCAGCTTAGCTCCCCGGGAGTACACCTTC.

The rearrangement uses TRBV6-6 and TRBJ2-3, with 8 bases lining up with TRBD2. V shed 6 bases and J 0 bases; nucleotides not matched to a gene: 2. Germline V gene lookup returns CDR1 MNHNY and CDR2 SVGAGI (reference sequence). This CDR3 is 14 amino acids long. The CDR3 bases are TGTGCCAGCAGACTAGCGGAGAGCACAGATACGCAGTATTTT. It encodes CASRLAESTDTQYF.

This chain joins TRBV4-2 and TRBJ2-3; perhaps TRBD2 as D (5 bases). The germline V and J ends were trimmed by 1 base and 2 bases, with 7 bases remaining between them. Germline V lookup: CDR1 LGHNA, CDR2 YNFKEQ. The CDR3 is 14 residues long. The CDR3 protein is CASSQGESTDTQYF. As DNA, the CDR3 is TGTGCCAGCAGCCAAGGGGAGTCCACAGATACGCAGTATTTT.

This clonotype appeared a few times. The genes are TRBV5-1 and TRBJ2-1, with 12 bases aligning to TRBD1. CDR1 and CDR2 (germline): SGHRS, YFSETQ. This CDR3 has 16 amino acids. J was trimmed by 8 bases and V by 5 bases; bases with no gene match: 11. CDR3 bases: TGCGCCAGCAGTCCGGCGGGGACAGGGGGCCCCGATGAGCAGTTCTTC. Protein: CASSPAGTGGPDEQFF.

The genes are TRBV20-1 and TRBJ1-5, with D possibly TRBD1 on 6 matching bases. The V gene's germline CDR1 is DFQATT and CDR2 SNEGSKA (reference sequence). V shed 5 bases and J shed 6 bases, with 23 bases lying between them. The CDR3 extends over 16 amino acids. The CDR3 protein is CSAGKSDSLLVQPQHF. The CDR3 coding sequence is TGCAGTGCTGGAAAATCGGACAGTCTTCTTGTTCAGCCCCAGCATTTT.

In this sample, this clonotype is medium-sized. CDR3 region: CASSGDRGTNTGELFF. CDR3 sequence (DNA): TGTGCCAGCAGCGGAGACAGGGGGACGAACACCGGGGAGCTGTTTTTT. This chain links TRBV9 with TRBJ2-2, with 9 bases identical to TRBD1. The CDR3 contains 16 residues. Germline V gives CDR1 SGDLS, CDR2 YYNGEE. V lost 3 bases and J lost 0; bases outside the gene matches: 3.

This sequence joins TRBV12-3 or TRBV12-4 and TRBJ2-6; 12 nucleotides match TRBD1. CDR3 length equals 17 residues. V trimming: 4 bases; J trimming: 2 bases; junction bases outside the gene matches: 3. The CDR3 loop is CASSWDRGRAGANVLTF. In DNA form, the CDR3 reads TGTGCCAGCAGTTGGGACAGGGGGCGCGCTGGGGCCAACGTCCTGACTTTC.

The chain couples TRBV20-1 to TRBJ1-2; 8 positions agree with TRBD1. Germline V gene sequence: CDR1 DFQATT, CDR2 SNEGSKA (reference sequence). The J segment lost 5 bases and the V segment lost 0 bases, leaving 5 bases of the junction unmatched. This CDR3 is built from 14 residues. CDR3 sequence (DNA): TGCAGTGCTAGAGATCCGGGACAGGCTTATGGCTACACCTTC. Its translation is CSARDPGQAYGYTF.